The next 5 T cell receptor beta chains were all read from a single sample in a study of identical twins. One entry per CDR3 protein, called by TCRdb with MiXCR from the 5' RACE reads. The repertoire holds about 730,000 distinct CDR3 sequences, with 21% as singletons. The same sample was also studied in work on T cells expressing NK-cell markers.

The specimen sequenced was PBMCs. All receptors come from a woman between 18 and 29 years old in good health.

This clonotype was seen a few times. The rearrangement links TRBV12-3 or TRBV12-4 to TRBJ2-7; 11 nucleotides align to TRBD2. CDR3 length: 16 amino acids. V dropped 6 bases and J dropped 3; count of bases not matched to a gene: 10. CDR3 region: CASRGWETSGDYEQYF. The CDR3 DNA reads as TGTGCCAGCAGGGGATGGGAGACTAGCGGGGACTACGAGCAGTACTTC.

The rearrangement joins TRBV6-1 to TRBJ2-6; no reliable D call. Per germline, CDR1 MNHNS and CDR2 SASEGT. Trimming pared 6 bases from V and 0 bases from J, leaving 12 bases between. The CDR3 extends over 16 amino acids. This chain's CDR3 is CASRSLGGSGANVLTF. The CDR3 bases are TGTGCCAGCAGATCCCTCGGCGGCTCTGGGGCCAACGTCCTGACTTTC.

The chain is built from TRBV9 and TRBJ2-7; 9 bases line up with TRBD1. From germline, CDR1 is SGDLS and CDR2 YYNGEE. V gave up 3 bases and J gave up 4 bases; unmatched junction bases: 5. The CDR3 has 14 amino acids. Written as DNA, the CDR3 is TGTGCCAGCAGCGGAGGGGACAGGGTGTACGAGCAGTACTTC. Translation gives CASSGGDRVYEQYF.

CDR3 region: CATSRDRANTGELFF. DNA of the CDR3: TGTGCCACCAGTCGGGACAGGGCGAACACCGGGGAGCTGTTTTTT. The chain links TRBV15 to TRBJ2-2, with 9 bases lining up with TRBD1. V was clipped by 6 bases and J by 0 bases; unmatched bases: 2. The germline V gene has CDR1 LNHNV and CDR2 YYDKDF (reference sequence). The CDR3 length is 15 residues. Filled out from reference TRBV15 and TRBJ2-2, the complete variable domain reads DAMVIQNPRYQVTQFGKPVTLSCSQTLNHNVMYWYQQKSSQAPKLLFHYYDKDFNNEADTPDNFQSRRPNTSFCFLDIRSPGLGDTAMYLCATSRDRANTGELFFGEGSRLTVL.

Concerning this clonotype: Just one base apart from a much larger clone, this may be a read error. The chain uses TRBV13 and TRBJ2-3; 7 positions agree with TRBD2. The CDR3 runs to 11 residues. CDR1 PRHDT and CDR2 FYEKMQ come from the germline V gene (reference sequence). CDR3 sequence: CDSGITDTQYF. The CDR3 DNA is TGTGACAGCGGGATTACAGATACGCAGTATTTT.